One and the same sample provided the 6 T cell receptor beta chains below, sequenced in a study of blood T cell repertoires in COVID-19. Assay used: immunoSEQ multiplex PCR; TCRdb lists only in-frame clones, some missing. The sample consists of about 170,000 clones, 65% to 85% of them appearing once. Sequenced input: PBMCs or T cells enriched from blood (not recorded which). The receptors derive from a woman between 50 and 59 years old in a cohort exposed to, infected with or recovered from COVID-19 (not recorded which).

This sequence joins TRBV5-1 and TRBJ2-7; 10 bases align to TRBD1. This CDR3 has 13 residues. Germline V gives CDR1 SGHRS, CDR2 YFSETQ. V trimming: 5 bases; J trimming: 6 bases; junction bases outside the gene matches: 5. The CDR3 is CASSWGQGFEQYF. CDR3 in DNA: TGCGCCAGCAGTTGGGGACAGGGGTTCGAGCAGTACTTC.

CDR3 residues: CASSLTSGGLYNEQFF. The CDR3 DNA is TGCGCCAGCAGCCTAACTAGCGGGGGATTGTACAATGAGCAGTTCTTC. The chain joins TRBV4-3 to TRBJ2-1; 11 bases match TRBD2. Trimming took 4 bases from V and 4 from J; bases not matched to a gene: 6. The germline V gene encodes CDR1 LGHNA and CDR2 YSLEER. The CDR3 spans 16 residues.

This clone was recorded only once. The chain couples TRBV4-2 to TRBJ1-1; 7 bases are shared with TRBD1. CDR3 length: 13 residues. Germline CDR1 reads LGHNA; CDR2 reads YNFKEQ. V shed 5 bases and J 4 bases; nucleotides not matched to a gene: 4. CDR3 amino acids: CASSGHRGTEAFF. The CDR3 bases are TGTGCCAGCAGCGGTCACAGGGGCACTGAAGCTTTCTTT.

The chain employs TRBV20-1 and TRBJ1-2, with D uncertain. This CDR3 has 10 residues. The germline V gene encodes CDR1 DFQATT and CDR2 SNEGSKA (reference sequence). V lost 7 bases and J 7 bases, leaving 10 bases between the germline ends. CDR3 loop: CSVFWSGYTF. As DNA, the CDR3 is TGCAGTGTCTTCTGGAGTGGCTACACCTTC.

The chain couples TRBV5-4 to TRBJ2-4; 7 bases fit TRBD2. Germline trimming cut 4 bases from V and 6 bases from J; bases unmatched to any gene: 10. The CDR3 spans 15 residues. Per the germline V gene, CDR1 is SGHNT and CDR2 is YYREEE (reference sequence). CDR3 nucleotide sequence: TGTGCCAGCAGCGCAAGGGAGGGGTTATTAAACATTCAGTACTTC. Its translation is CASSAREGLLNIQYF.

The CDR3 reads CASSQEGLAGVATGTDTQYF. The DNA for the CDR3 is TGTGCCAGCAGCCAAGAAGGACTAGCGGGAGTGGCGACTGGCACAGATACGCAGTATTTT. The chain links TRBV3-1 (or the pseudogene TRBV3-2) to TRBJ2-3; 13 bases are shared with TRBD2. This CDR3 has 20 residues. With V trimmed by 0 bases and J by 1 base, 10 bases remained unmatched. Germline V CDR1 and CDR2: LGHDT, YNNKEL (reference sequence).